This T cell receptor beta chain came from a study of T cells in Graves' hyperthyroidism and ophthalmopathy. Regarding the study as a whole: Most clonotypes expanded in thyroid above 0.001 were likewise present in blood.

Comment on this clonotype: What it binds is unknown.

It was RNA transcripts that yielded the amplified TCR beta CDR3 regions. First-round RT-PCR with HTBI primers amplified the TCR CDR3 region. TCRdb re-analysed the multiplex PCR reads in MiXCR, keeping a single row per CDR3 protein. The sample has around 690,000 distinct CDR3 sequences; 15% to 20% are singletons. Stable disease denoted Graves' hyperthyroidism without ophthalmopathy progression within 18 months. Trimming cost V 4 bases and J 2 bases; bases outside gene matches: 10. The CDR3 is made up of 16 amino acids. CDR1 is DFQATT and CDR2 is SNEGSKA in the germline V gene (reference sequence). The sequenced material came from blood. The receptor was isolated from a man aged 50-60 years with Graves' hyperthyroidism. The chain is built from TRBV20-1 and TRBJ2-7, with TRBD2 identical over 11 bases. CDR3 loop: CSAIRLAGLSTYEQYF. The DNA of the CDR3 is TGCAGTGCTATAAGACTAGCGGGACTTTCAACCTACGAGCAGTACTTC.